Each of the 9 T cell receptor beta chains below was sequenced from the same sample in a study of Ad26.COV2.S vaccination and SARS-CoV-2 variants. Treatment of the sample: 15 to 20 received Ad26.COV2.S at low or high dose, single or two shots; about 5 received placebo; per-sample allocation not given. Following the first vaccine or placebo injection, samples were taken on day 63. Assay: immunoSEQ multiplex PCR; the TCRdb copy retains only in-frame clones and omits some. In the table there are about 680,000 clones, 70% to 90% of which are singletons. The specimen was peripheral blood, collected in a trial of Ad26.COV2.S vaccine versus placebo. These TCRs come from a person aged 18-65 years who received the Ad26.COV2.S COVID-19 vaccine or a placebo.

The rearrangement uses TRBV11-2 and TRBJ2-2; D gene uncertain. V was trimmed by 4 bases and J by 0 bases, leaving 0 bases between them. The CDR3 has 12 amino acids. Germline V CDR1 and CDR2: SGHAT, FQNNGV. As DNA, the CDR3 is TGTGCCAGCAGCTCGAACACCGGGGAGCTGTTTTTT. Translation: CASSSNTGELFF. Using reference TRBV11-2 and TRBJ2-2 for the parts outside the CDR3, the full variable domain is EAGVAQSPRYKIIEKRQSVAFWCNPISGHATLYWYQQILGQGPKLLIQFQNNGVVDDSQLPKDRFSAERLKGVDSTLKIQPAKLEDSAVYLCASSSNTGELFFGEGSRLTVL.

In its sample, this clone was seen a few times. This sequence joins TRBV7-6 and TRBJ1-5, with 7 nucleotides matching TRBD1. This CDR3 is built from 17 residues. J lost 0 bases, V lost 1 base, and 6 bases had no gene match. Germline CDR1 reads SGHVS; CDR2 reads FNYEAQ. This CDR3 reads CASSLGTGSSSNQPQHF. DNA for the CDR3: TGTGCCAGCAGCTTAGGGACAGGCTCTTCTAGCAATCAGCCCCAGCATTTT.

A remark on this clone: At one boundary the junction diverges from the germline segment, which might be a read error. The chain is built from TRBV24-1 and TRBJ2-7; D unresolved. CDR3 size: 13 residues. Germline lookup yields CDR1 KGHDR and CDR2 SFDVKD. The CDR3 DNA reads as TGTGCCGCCAGTGCCCCCCCCCTCGCCGAGCAGTACTTC. Its protein product is CAASAPPLAEQYF.

This sequence joins TRBV18 and TRBJ2-5, with TRBD1 as a possible D gene (5 bases). There are 13 residues in the CDR3. Germline-derived CDR1 and CDR2 are KGHSH and LQKENI. V lost 6 bases and J 5 bases, leaving 13 bases between the germline ends. Written as DNA, the CDR3 is TGTGCCAGCTCCCCCCCTTCAGGGGAGACCCAGTACTTC. Its translation: CASSPPSGETQYF. Full variable domain (missing parts from reference TRBV18 and TRBJ2-5): NAGVMQNPRHLVRRRGQEARLRCSPMKGHSHVYWYRQLPEEGLKFMVYLQKENIIDESGMPKERFSAEFPKEGPSILRIQQVVRGDSAAYFCASSPPSGETQYFGPGTRLLVL.

This rearrangement joins TRBV6-5 to TRBJ1-1; D gene ambiguous. The germline CDR1 and CDR2 sequences are MNHEY and SVGAGI. The CDR3 runs 12 residues. V dropped 8 bases and J dropped 11 bases, with 18 bases sitting between them. The CDR3 is CASGLTRSGAFF. CDR3 DNA: TGTGCCAGCGGACTCACACGGTCCGGGGCTTTCTTT.

V usage is TRBV29-1 and J usage is TRBJ1-3; unclear D gene. The ends were cut back, 0 bases at V and 4 bases at J, with 13 bases in the middle. CDR1 and CDR2 (germline): SQVTM, ANQGSEA. This CDR3 comprises 15 residues. CDR3 coding DNA: TGCAGCGTTGAAGATCGCGGGTTCTTCGGAAACACCATATATTTT. Translated: CSVEDRGFFGNTIYF.

This chain uses TRBV7-6 with TRBJ2-3; D is uncertain. The CDR3 covers 15 residues. Germline V gene data show CDR1 as SGHVS and CDR2 as FNYEAQ. Deletions cut 4 bases from V and 1 base from J, with 12 bases between. CDR3 nucleotide sequence: TGTGCCAGCAGCTCCCCCGGGCTCGGCACAGATACGCAGTATTTT. Its translation is CASSSPGLGTDTQYF.

This sequence joins TRBV27 and TRBJ2-7; D possibly corresponds to TRBD1 (6 bases). The CDR3 contains 13 residues. Trimming removed 5 bases from V and 4 bases from J, with 12 bases in between. Looked up from germline, CDR1 is MNHEY and CDR2 is SMNVEV (reference sequence). CDR3 in DNA: TGTGCCAGCAGTCTCGGACAGCGGTACGAGCAGTACTTC. This codes for CASSLGQRYEQYF.

The chain combines TRBV7-9 with TRBJ2-3; 9 bases line up with TRBD2. CDR1 is SEHNR and CDR2 is FQNEAQ in the germline V gene (reference sequence). The trim removed 1 base at V and 6 bases at J, leaving 5 bases unmatched. This CDR3 has 15 amino acids. CDR3 coding DNA: TGTGCCAGCAGCTTAGGCCCTAGCGGGACGGATACGCAGTATTTT. The encoded protein is CASSLGPSGTDTQYF.